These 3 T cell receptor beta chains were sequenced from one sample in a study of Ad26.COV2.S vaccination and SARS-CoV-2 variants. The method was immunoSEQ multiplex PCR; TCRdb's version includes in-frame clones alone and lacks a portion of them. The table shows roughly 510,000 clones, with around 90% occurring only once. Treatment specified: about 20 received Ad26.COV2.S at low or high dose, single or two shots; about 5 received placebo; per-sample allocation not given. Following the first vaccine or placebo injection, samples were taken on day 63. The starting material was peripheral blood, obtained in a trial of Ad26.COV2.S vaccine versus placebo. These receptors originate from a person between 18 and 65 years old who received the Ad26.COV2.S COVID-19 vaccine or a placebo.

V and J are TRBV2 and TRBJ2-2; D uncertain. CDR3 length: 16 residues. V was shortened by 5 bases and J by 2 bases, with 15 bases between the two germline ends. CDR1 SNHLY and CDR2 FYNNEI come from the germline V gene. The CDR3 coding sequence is TGTGCCAGCAGTCGTTCAGATGGGTTTAACACCGGGGAGCTGTTTTTT. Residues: CASSRSDGFNTGELFF.

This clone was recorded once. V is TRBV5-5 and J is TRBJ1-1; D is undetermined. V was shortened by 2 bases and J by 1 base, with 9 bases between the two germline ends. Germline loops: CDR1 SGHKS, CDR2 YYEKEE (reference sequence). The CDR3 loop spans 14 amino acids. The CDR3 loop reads CASSLDIPNTEAFF. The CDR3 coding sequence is TGTGCCAGCAGCTTAGACATCCCGAACACTGAAGCTTTCTTT.

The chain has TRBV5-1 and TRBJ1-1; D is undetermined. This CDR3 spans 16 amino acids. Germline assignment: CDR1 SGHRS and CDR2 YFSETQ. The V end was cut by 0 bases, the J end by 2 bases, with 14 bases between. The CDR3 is CASSLAGRQFNTEAFF. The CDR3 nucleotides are TGCGCCAGCAGCTTGGCCGGGCGTCAATTCAACACTGAAGCTTTCTTT.